Sequencing of this T cell receptor (beta chain) was carried out in a study of blood T cell repertoires in COVID-19. Germline CDR1 SQVTM, CDR2 ANQGSEA. The CDR3 sequence is 12 residues long. The J segment lost 4 bases and the V segment lost 4 bases, leaving 1 base of the junction unmatched. Clones were read by immunoSEQ multiplex PCR, and TCRdb kept only the in-frame ones, dropping some. The sample gives around 60,000 clones, roughly four fifths of which show up once; 3.5% is in the top ten. This clonotype was obtained from a woman of 80 years or more with acute or convalescent COVID-19. This chain connects TRBV29-1 to TRBJ2-7; 10 bases line up with TRBD1. Sequenced sample: peripheral blood. The CDR3 protein is CSVVGQGYEQYF. The CDR3 nucleotides read TGCAGCGTTGTGGGACAGGGGTACGAGCAGTACTTC.